These T cell receptor beta chains were read from a single sample in a study of cytomegalovirus exposure and HLA in healthy donors. Sequenced by immunoSEQ multiplex PCR; TCRdb stores in-frame clones only, minus some. The sample carries roughly 150,000 clones, approximately 85% recorded once. Sequencing input: PBMCs. Source of these receptors: a woman aged 18-29 years in good health and CMV-seronegative. Each CDR3 is given with its conserved first and last residue. D genes are given only for firm matches. Not every row has a clone size; where given, it reads once, few, many or a size class.

CDR3 DNA: TGTGCCAGCAGTTTAACGGGTTTGGAGACCCAGTACTTC
CDR3 protein: CASSLTGLETQYF
clone size: .
D gene: .
J gene: TRBJ2-5
V gene: TRBV28

CDR3 DNA: TGTGCCAGCAGTTTATTTCCAGGGTCCTACGAGCAGTACTTC
CDR3 protein: CASSLFPGSYEQYF
clone size: .
D gene: .
J gene: TRBJ2-7
V gene: TRBV27

CDR3 DNA: TGTGCCACCGGGGGAGGGGGGCGAAATACGCAGTATTTT
CDR3 protein: CATGGGGRNTQYF
clone size: .
D gene: .
J gene: TRBJ2-3
V gene: TRBV5-4

CDR3 DNA: TGTGCCAGCAGCTTCGGGACTAAGGGGCAAGAGACCCAGTACTTC
CDR3 protein: CASSFGTKGQETQYF
clone size: .
D gene: TRBD2
J gene: TRBJ2-5
V gene: TRBV11-3

CDR3 DNA: TGTGCCAGCATCGGAGGGACTAGCGGGAGTGAAAACACCGGGGAGCTGTTTTTT
CDR3 protein: CASIGGTSGSENTGELFF
clone size: .
D gene: TRBD2
J gene: TRBJ2-2
V gene: TRBV2

CDR3 DNA: TGTGCCAGCAGCTCCACACAGGGCTCCCAAGAGACCCAGTACTTC
CDR3 protein: CASSSTQGSQETQYF
clone size: .
D gene: .
J gene: TRBJ2-5
V gene: TRBV5-4

CDR3 DNA: TGTGCCAGCAGTGAGGGGCAGGGGGGCCAGCCCCAGCATTTT
CDR3 protein: CASSEGQGGQPQHF
clone size: .
D gene: TRBD1
J gene: TRBJ1-5
V gene: TRBV2

CDR3 DNA: TGCGCCAGCAGCCAACCCACTAAGCGGGGGGGGGAGACCCAGTACTTC
CDR3 protein: CASSQPTKRGGETQYF
clone size: .
D gene: TRBD2
J gene: TRBJ2-5
V gene: TRBV4-1

CDR3 DNA: TGTGCCAGCAGTTCCAGGGGTTCGGACAATGAGCAGTTCTTC
CDR3 protein: CASSSRGSDNEQFF
clone size: .
D gene: .
J gene: TRBJ2-1
V gene: TRBV6-6

CDR3 DNA: TGTGCCAGCTCACCCCGACAAGACACCTATGGCTACACCTTC
CDR3 protein: CASSPRQDTYGYTF
clone size: .
D gene: .
J gene: TRBJ1-2
V gene: TRBV18

CDR3 DNA: TGTGCCAGCAGCCCCCCGGGCCTAGCGGGGGGGGCGCAGTATTTT
CDR3 protein: CASSPPGLAGGAQYF
clone size: .
D gene: TRBD2
J gene: TRBJ2-3
V gene: TRBV7-2

CDR3 DNA: TGCGCCAGCAGTATTGACAGGGGTGGTCAGCCCCAGCATTTT
CDR3 protein: CASSIDRGGQPQHF
clone size: .
D gene: TRBD1
J gene: TRBJ1-5
V gene: TRBV10-2

CDR3 DNA: TGCGCCAGCAGCTTGGTAGGCGCAGGGGCCTACAATGAGCAGTTCTTC
CDR3 protein: CASSLVGAGAYNEQFF
clone size: .
D gene: .
J gene: TRBJ2-1
V gene: TRBV5-1

CDR3 DNA: TGTGCCAGCAGATTGAGGGGGCTGCTACACCGGGGGGAGCTGTTTTTT
CDR3 protein: CASRLRGLLHRGELFF
clone size: once
D gene: TRBD1
J gene: TRBJ2-2
V gene: TRBV28

CDR3 DNA: TGTGCCAGCAGTGAAGCGCTAAGGGGTGGCAATCAGCCCCAGCATTTT
CDR3 protein: CASSEALRGGNQPQHF
clone size: few
D gene: .
J gene: TRBJ1-5
V gene: TRBV2

CDR3 DNA: TGTGCCAGCAGCCTAAAAAGACAGGGATCGAACTACGAGCAGTACTTC
CDR3 protein: CASSLKRQGSNYEQYF
clone size: .
D gene: TRBD1
J gene: TRBJ2-7
V gene: TRBV7-9

CDR3 DNA: TGTGCCAGCAGTTCCCGGAGGCGGGGGGAGCAGTACTTC
CDR3 protein: CASSSRRRGEQYF
clone size: .
D gene: TRBD2
J gene: TRBJ2-7
V gene: TRBV6-5